A selection of T cell receptor beta chains follows, all from one sample in a study of cytomegalovirus exposure and HLA in healthy donors. Here immunoSEQ multiplex PCR was the method, and the copy in TCRdb shows in-frame clones only, minus some. Found here are tens of thousands of clones, over 70% of them singletons; the top ten hold roughly 1.3%. The sequenced material came from PBMCs. The source of these receptors is a girl aged 2-10 years in good health and CMV-seropositive. Each CDR3 is given with its conserved first and last residue. The order of the fields is D gene, clone size, J gene, V gene, CDR3 DNA, CDR3 protein. D genes are given only for firm matches. Expanded clones are given a class, and other clones once, few, many or no size at all.

>NA|NA|TRBJ1-2|TRBV30
TGTGCCTGGAGTGTACAGGGCCCTTGGGGCTACACCTTC
CAWSVQGPWGYTF
>NA|few|TRBJ1-5|TRBV6-5
TGTGCCAGCAGTAAAGGACAGACTCAGCCCCAGCATTTT
CASSKGQTQPQHF
>TRBD1|NA|TRBJ1-2|TRBV10-3
TGTGCCACCATGTTCGCTTTGACAGGGGAGAATGGCTACACCTTC
CATMFALTGENGYTF
>TRBD1|few|TRBJ2-7|TRBV6-4
TGTGCCAGCAGTGTAAGACAGGGTTACGAGCAGTACTTC
CASSVRQGYEQYF
>TRBD1|NA|TRBJ1-2|TRBV28
TGTGCCAGCAATACCTCAGGGGGCGCTAACTATGGCTACACCTTC
CASNTSGGANYGYTF
>NA|NA|TRBJ1-5|TRBV21-1
TGTGCCAGCAGTACTGTGGACAGGGGGTCCCAGCCCCAGCATTTT
CASSTVDRGSQPQHF
>NA|NA|TRBJ2-2|TRBV6-1
TGTGCCAGCAGCCTCTCAGCCGGGGAGCTGTTTTTT
CASSLSAGELFF
>TRBD1|NA|TRBJ1-1|TRBV11-3
TGTGCCAGCACCCGATCAGGGGGACTTGAAGCTTTCTTT
CASTRSGGLEAFF
>NA|NA|TRBJ2-7|TRBV18
TGTGCCAGCTCACCTTATAGCGGCTACGAGCAGTACTTC
CASSPYSGYEQYF
>TRBD1|NA|TRBJ1-5|TRBV27
TGTGCCAGCAGTCCCAGCCCACCGGACAGGGGATTCTTTCAGCCCCAGCATTTT
CASSPSPPDRGFFQPQHF
>TRBD2|NA|TRBJ2-7|TRBV6-5
TGTGCCAGCAGTTACTCGGGACTAGCGGAACTGTACTTC
CASSYSGLAELYF
>NA|NA|TRBJ1-1|TRBV10-2
TGCGCCAGCAGTGAGTGGCCAAACACTGAAGCTTTCTTT
CASSEWPNTEAFF
>NA|NA|TRBJ1-3|TRBV4-3
TGCGCCAGCAGCCAAGAGGCAGGGCTCTCTGGAAACACCATATATTTT
CASSQEAGLSGNTIYF
>NA|NA|TRBJ1-2|TRBV7-9
TGTGCCAGCAGCGTTGCCTCGACAGTTTTCTATGGCTACACCTTC
CASSVASTVFYGYTF
>NA|few|TRBJ1-5|TRBV30
TGTGCCTGGAGTGTAGCCGGAGGGCAGCCCCAGCATTTT
CAWSVAGGQPQHF
>TRBD1|NA|TRBJ2-1|TRBV10-3
TGTGCCATCAGTGAGGAACAGGGGAATCTGTTCTTC
CAISEEQGNLFF
>NA|NA|TRBJ2-1|TRBV6-1
TGTGCCAGCAGTGAAGCTAGGCAGGGGTTCAATGAGCAGTTCTTC
CASSEARQGFNEQFF
>NA|few|TRBJ2-5|TRBV4-2
TGTGCCAGCAGCCAAGATACTCGAGAGACCCAGTACTTC
CASSQDTRETQYF
>TRBD2|NA|TRBJ2-7|TRBV7-9
TGTGCCAGCAGCCGCCCTGGACTAGCGGGAGTCGAGCAGTACTTC
CASSRPGLAGVEQYF
>NA|once|TRBJ1-4|TRBV7-2
TGTGCCAGCAGCTCGCACCTTCTAGGTCAGAATGAAAAACTGTTTTTT
CASSSHLLGQNEKLFF
>NA|few|TRBJ2-2|TRBV30
TGTGCCTGGGACAGTGGGACCGGGGAGCTGTTTTTT
CAWDSGTGELFF
>TRBD2|NA|TRBJ2-1|TRBV30
TGTGCCTGGAGTAAGGGACTAGTATCCACCTACAATGAGCAGTTCTTC
CAWSKGLVSTYNEQFF
>TRBD1|NA|TRBJ1-1|TRBV29-1
TGCAGCGTTGAACCAAATCAGGGGGTGGGAACTGAAGCTTTCTTT
CSVEPNQGVGTEAFF
>NA|NA|TRBJ1-1|TRBV20-1
TGCAGTGCTAGAGTTGGACATTCAGCTTTCTTT
CSARVGHSAFF
>NA|NA|TRBJ2-2|TRBV6-1
TGTGCCGGACGACAGATGAACACCGGGGAGCTGTTTTTT
CAGRQMNTGELFF
>TRBD2|NA|TRBJ2-3|TRBV6-4
TGTGCCAGCAGTAGAGCGGGAGACACAGATACGCAGTATTTT
CASSRAGDTDTQYF
>TRBD2|NA|TRBJ2-7|TRBV9
TGTGCCAGCAGCGTAGCGGGACTAGTCTCCTACGAGCAGTACTTC
CASSVAGLVSYEQYF
>NA|NA|TRBJ1-4|TRBV5-1
TGCGCCAGCAGCTTGGAACTTTCGGTTGAAAAACTGTTTTTT
CASSLELSVEKLFF
>NA|NA|TRBJ2-1|TRBV6-4
TGTGCCAGCAGTGACAAAGTAGGGGCTAGCTCCTACAATGAGCAGTTCTTC
CASSDKVGASSYNEQFF
>NA|few|TRBJ1-1|TRBV7-9
TGTGCCAGCAGCAACCTAAGGGGCAGGGGTGGTACTGAAGCTTTCTTT
CASSNLRGRGGTEAFF
>TRBD1|NA|TRBJ2-6|TRBV30
TGTGCCCTTGGGACAGGGGGAGCTGGGGCCAACGTCCTGACTTTC
CALGTGGAGANVLTF
>TRBD1|NA|TRBJ1-4|TRBV9
TGTGCCAGCAGCGTAAGGACAGGGGGGAATGAAAAACTGTTTTTT
CASSVRTGGNEKLFF
>NA|once|TRBJ1-1|TRBV4-1
TGCGCCAGCAGCCAAGCCCCACGTGGAGACACTGAAGCTTTCTTT
CASSQAPRGDTEAFF
>NA|once|TRBJ2-3|TRBV6-1
TGTGCCAGCAGTGAACTTGCGGAGCCGATAGATACGCAGTATTTT
CASSELAEPIDTQYF
>TRBD1|NA|TRBJ2-2|TRBV28
TGTGCCAGCAGCTCCGGGACAGTGAACACCGGGGAGCTGTTTTTT
CASSSGTVNTGELFF
>TRBD1|once|TRBJ2-7|TRBV5-1
TGCGCCAGCAGCCCGCGGAATCGGGACAGGGGTCAGTACGAGCAGTACTTC
CASSPRNRDRGQYEQYF
>NA|once|TRBJ2-7|TRBV29-1
TGCAGCGTTGTGAGACTAGAACCCTACGAGCAGTACTTC
CSVVRLEPYEQYF
>TRBD2|NA|TRBJ2-7|TRBV5-1
TGCGCCAGCAGTCGCAGCGGGGGTAGCTCCTACGAGCAGTACTTC
CASSRSGGSSYEQYF
>TRBD2|NA|TRBJ2-5|TRBV28
TGTGCCAGCAGCCCTGGGACTAGCGGGATGGGGGAGACCCAGTACTTC
CASSPGTSGMGETQYF
>TRBD2|NA|TRBJ2-3|TRBV28
TGTGCCAGCAGCCCCCAGGGACTAACCCACGATACGCAGTATTTT
CASSPQGLTHDTQYF
>TRBD1|NA|TRBJ1-1|TRBV28
TGTGCCAGCAGTTCATTCAGCCGCCGGGACAGGGGCACTGAAGCTTTCTTT
CASSSFSRRDRGTEAFF
>NA|once|TRBJ2-1|TRBV28
TGTGCCAGCAGTTTATTTGGGAGCTCCTACAATGAGCAGTTCTTC
CASSLFGSSYNEQFF
>TRBD1|NA|TRBJ1-1|TRBV9
TGTGCCAGCAGCGTAGATGGTGGACAGGGCTCTGAAGCTTTCTTT
CASSVDGGQGSEAFF
>TRBD2|few|TRBJ2-5|TRBV14
TGTGCCAGCAGCCCTCTAGCGGGAGTAGGTAGAGAGACCCAGTACTTC
CASSPLAGVGRETQYF
>TRBD2|NA|TRBJ2-1|TRBV7-2
TGTGCCAGCAGTTATGAGACTAGCGGATCCTACAATGAGCAGTTCTTC
CASSYETSGSYNEQFF
>NA|NA|TRBJ2-1|TRBV28
TGTGCCAGCACTAGCGCCTACAATGAGCAGTTCTTC
CASTSAYNEQFF